One and the same sample provided the 23 T cell receptor beta chains below, sequenced in a study of blood T cell repertoires in COVID-19. This table comes from immunoSEQ multiplex PCR, and its TCRdb copy is limited to in-frame clones, with some not included. The table has 200,000 or so clones, about four fifths seen once. Sample: PBMCs or T cells enriched from blood (not recorded which). Receptors originate from a man aged 35 to 55 who had recovered from COVID-19.

This chain connects TRBV14 to TRBJ1-6; D call uncertain. Trimming cost V 0 bases and J 9 bases, with 9 bases left between them. The length of the CDR3 is 14 residues. In germline, CDR1 is SGHDN, CDR2 FVKESK. CDR3 nucleotide sequence: TGTGCCAGCAGCCAAGATTATGCAGGTTCACCCCTCCACTTT. Its protein is CASSQDYAGSPLHF.

This clone appeared a few times. The chain couples TRBV4-1 to TRBJ1-2, with a possible D match to TRBD1 (6 bases). There are 14 residues in the CDR3. The ends were cut back, 4 bases at V and 3 bases at J, with 12 bases in the middle. CDR1 and CDR2 from the germline V gene are MGHRA and YSYEKL. The CDR3 region has the DNA TGCGCCAGCAGCCCCTGGACAGACTACTATGGCTACACCTTC. Translating gives CASSPWTDYYGYTF.

V and J are TRBV5-1 and TRBJ1-3; possible D gene TRBD1, 5 bases. Germline V CDR1 and CDR2: SGHRS, YFSETQ. Trimming left V 0 bases short and J 6 bases short, with 10 bases between. The CDR3 is made up of 14 amino acids. CDR3: CASSLEGVANTIYF. The CDR3 DNA is TGCGCCAGCAGCTTGGAAGGGGTGGCAAACACCATATATTTT.

This clone showed up just a few times. The rearrangement uses TRBV4-1 and TRBJ2-2, with D perhaps matching TRBD1 (6 bases). The CDR3 has 14 residues. The V and J ends lost 1 base and 7 bases respectively, with 10 bases between them. The germline V gene encodes CDR1 MGHRA and CDR2 YSYEKL. CDR3 sequence (DNA): TGCGCCAGCAGCCAAGGAGGGGGACACGGGGAGCTGTTTTTT. It translates to CASSQGGGHGELFF.

The rearrangement joins TRBV3-1 (or the pseudogene TRBV3-2) to TRBJ2-3; D call uncertain. Per germline, CDR1 LGHDT and CDR2 YNNKEL (reference sequence). The CDR3 consists of 15 residues. Trimming took 1 base from V and 1 from J, leaving 9 bases between them. The chain's CDR3 is CASSQGRVRTDTQYF. Here the CDR3 DNA reads TGTGCCAGCAGCCAAGGCCGGGTCCGCACAGATACGCAGTATTTT.

This clone was seen a single time. At one boundary the junction diverges from the germline segment, which might be a read error. This chain connects TRBV2 to TRBJ2-1, with a possible D match to TRBD2 (6 bases). Germline V gives CDR1 SNHLY, CDR2 FYNNEI. The CDR3 totals 14 residues. The CDR3 region is CASSPRGVYNEQFF. For the CDR3, the DNA is TGTGCTAGCAGTCCCCGCGGGGTTTACAATGAGCAGTTCTTC.

V usage is TRBV5-8 and J usage is TRBJ1-4; no clear D. Germline lookup yields CDR1 SGHTS and CDR2 YDEGEE. The CDR3 extends over 15 amino acids. V shed 0 bases and J shed 10 bases, with 16 bases lying between them. CDR3 protein: CASSLGDNSGRKLFF. The CDR3 DNA reads TGTGCCAGCAGCTTGGGTGACAACAGCGGGCGAAAACTGTTTTTT.

V and J are TRBV7-2 and TRBJ1-5; a possible D gene is TRBD1 (6 bases). This CDR3 is built from 16 residues. Germline V gene lookup returns CDR1 SGHTA and CDR2 FQGNSA. Trimming cost V 1 base and J 2 bases, with 12 bases left between them. The CDR3 region has the DNA TGTGCCAGCAGCTTAGTAGGGGGATATGGCAATCAGCCCCAGCATTTT. Its translation: CASSLVGGYGNQPQHF.

J is TRBJ1-5 and V is TRBV5-1, with no clear D. The CDR3 contains 15 residues. Trimming removed 2 bases from V and 0 bases from J, with 9 bases in between. Germline CDR1 reads SGHRS; CDR2 reads YFSETQ. The DNA of the CDR3 is TGCGCCAGCAGCTTTAGCCCCGATAGCAATCAGCCCCAGCATTTT. It encodes CASSFSPDSNQPQHF.

The J gene is TRBJ2-1, the V gene TRBV9; 11 bases fit TRBD2. J lost 5 bases, V lost 2 bases, and 0 bases had no gene match. This CDR3 has 14 residues. Per germline, CDR1 SGDLS and CDR2 YYNGEE. The CDR3 DNA reads as TGTGCCAGCAGCGTTAGCGGGGGGGACAATGAGCAGTTCTTC. It codes for CASSVSGGDNEQFF.

The chain is built from TRBV5-1 and TRBJ2-1; 10 bases are a match to TRBD2. V shed 4 bases and J 3 bases; nucleotides not matched to a gene: 13. The CDR3 runs 18 residues. Germline CDR1 SGHRS, CDR2 YFSETQ. The CDR3 DNA reads as TGCGCCAGCAGCGCTCGTTTAACGAGCGGGGGGGGCTACAATGAGCAGTTCTTC. This encodes CASSARLTSGGGYNEQFF. Based on the CDR3 plus reference TRBV5-1 and TRBJ2-1, the full variable domain is KAGVTQTPRYLIKTRGQQVTLSCSPISGHRSVSWYQQTPGQGLQFLFEYFSETQRNKGNFPGRFSGRQFSNSRSEMNVSTLELGDSALYLCASSARLTSGGGYNEQFFGPGTRLTVL.

The chain recombines TRBV11-2 with TRBJ2-3, with D perhaps matching TRBD2 (6 bases). The V gene's germline CDR1 is SGHAT and CDR2 FQNNGV. Trimming removed 1 base from V and 6 bases from J, with 14 bases in between. CDR3 length: 15 residues. The CDR3 sequence: CASSLGLAFSDTQYF. The CDR3 DNA sequence: TGTGCCAGCAGCTTAGGGCTAGCGTTCTCCGATACGCAGTATTTT.

The chain has TRBV4-2 and TRBJ1-5; a weak D match, TRBD1 (5 bases). This CDR3 region has 17 residues. Looked up from germline, CDR1 is LGHNA and CDR2 is YNFKEQ. The V gene lost 1 base and the J gene lost 2 bases, with 15 bases spanning the gap. CDR3 sequence: CASSQGQGARGNQPQHF. The DNA for the CDR3 is TGTGCCAGCAGCCAAGGGCAGGGTGCAAGGGGCAATCAGCCCCAGCATTTT.

The chain has TRBV6-4 and TRBJ2-2; 11 bases match TRBD2. Germline-derived CDR1 and CDR2 are MRHNA and SNTAGT. Trimming removed 6 bases from V and 7 bases from J; junction bases left unmatched: 7. The CDR3 has 15 amino acids. The CDR3 bases are TGTGCCAGCAGGCCCCTAGCGGGGGGCGTCGGGGAGCTGTTTTTT. Protein product: CASRPLAGGVGELFF.

V gene TRBV5-6 combines with J gene TRBJ1-2; a weak D match, TRBD1 (5 bases). CDR1 and CDR2 (germline): SGHDT, YYEEEE. This CDR3 comprises 12 residues. Trimming cost V 0 bases and J 10 bases, with 10 bases left between them. The CDR3 nucleotides read TGTGCCAGCAGCTTGGCCGACAGAGACTACACCTTC. This gives the protein CASSLADRDYTF.

The chain's CDR3 is CATSDPPGTQYF. The CDR3 nucleotides read TGTGCCACCAGTGACCCACCGGGGACCCAGTACTTC. The rearrangement links TRBV24-1 to TRBJ2-5; no firm D call. The germline gives CDR1 KGHDR, CDR2 SFDVKD. CDR3 size: 12 residues. Trimming removed 4 bases at V and 7 bases at J, with 9 bases between.

Only one count was recorded for this clone. The rearrangement uses TRBV19 and TRBJ2-7; 8 bases align to TRBD1. The CDR3 consists of 12 residues. Germline lookup yields CDR1 LNHDA and CDR2 SQIVND (reference sequence). J gave up 5 bases and V 7 bases, and 4 bases lay outside the gene matches. CDR3 sequence (DNA): TGTGCCAGTACCGGACAGGGCCACGAGCAGTACTTC. Translating gives CASTGQGHEQYF. The full variable domain, its missing parts supplied by reference TRBV19 and TRBJ2-7, is DGGITQSPKYLFRKEGQNVTLSCEQNLNHDAMYWYRQDPGQGLRLIYYSQIVNDFQKGDIAEGYSVSREKKESFPLTVTSAQKNPTAFYLCASTGQGHEQYFGPGTRLTVT.

This chain uses TRBV7-2 with TRBJ2-1; D possibly corresponds to TRBD2 (6 bases). V shed 5 bases and J shed 0 bases, with 17 bases lying between them. Germline assignment: CDR1 SGHTA and CDR2 FQGNSA. There are 17 residues in the CDR3. CDR3 in amino acids: CASSAAGLWDSYNEQFF. The DNA of the CDR3 is TGTGCCAGCAGCGCGGCGGGGCTTTGGGACTCCTACAATGAGCAGTTCTTC.

The chain uses TRBV5-1 and TRBJ2-2, with TRBD2 matching 7 bases. Germline values: CDR1 SGHRS, CDR2 YFSETQ. Trimming removed 5 bases from V and 0 bases from J; junction bases left unmatched: 4. The CDR3 has 15 residues. The CDR3 region has the DNA TGCGCCAGCAGTCCTGCGGGGGCGAACACCGGGGAGCTGTTTTTT. It encodes CASSPAGANTGELFF. Combining the CDR3 with reference TRBV5-1 and TRBJ2-2 gives the whole variable domain KAGVTQTPRYLIKTRGQQVTLSCSPISGHRSVSWYQQTPGQGLQFLFEYFSETQRNKGNFPGRFSGRQFSNSRSEMNVSTLELGDSALYLCASSPAGANTGELFFGEGSRLTVL.

The chain recombines TRBV5-1 with TRBJ2-1; 12 bases fit TRBD2. The trim removed 4 bases at V and 6 bases at J, leaving 14 bases unmatched. The CDR3 spans 18 residues. Per germline, CDR1 SGHRS and CDR2 YFSETQ. The CDR3 loop reads CASSHRLAGDVGGNEQFF. CDR3 DNA: TGCGCCAGCAGCCACCGACTAGCGGGGGACGTGGGGGGCAATGAGCAGTTCTTC.

The rearrangement uses TRBV2 and TRBJ1-1; D remains ambiguous. This CDR3 is built from 12 residues. Germline values: CDR1 SNHLY, CDR2 FYNNEI. The V end lost 4 bases, the J end lost 7 bases, and 10 bases lay between the germline ends. Here the CDR3 DNA reads TGTGCCAGCAGTGGGACGGGAATTGAAGCTTTCTTT. Residues: CASSGTGIEAFF.

This clone was detected a few times. This chain joins TRBV4-1 and TRBJ2-5; 7 bases align to TRBD2. The CDR3 length is 14 residues. CDR1 and CDR2 (germline): MGHRA, YSYEKL. The junction had 2 bases not matched to a gene; V was cut back by 0 bases and J by 4 bases. DNA of the CDR3: TGCGCCAGCAGCCAAGAGCCGGGGGGAGAGACCCAGTACTTC. Its protein product is CASSQEPGGETQYF.

The V and J genes are TRBV7-2 and TRBJ1-6, with 11 bases aligning to TRBD1. The ends lost 5 bases at V and 1 base at J; junction bases unmatched: 4. The CDR3 contains 17 residues. Germline V lookup: CDR1 SGHTA, CDR2 FQGNSA. The CDR3 reads CASSRTGGSSYNSPLHF. The CDR3 DNA reads TGTGCCAGCAGCCGGACAGGGGGCAGTTCCTATAATTCACCCCTCCACTTT.